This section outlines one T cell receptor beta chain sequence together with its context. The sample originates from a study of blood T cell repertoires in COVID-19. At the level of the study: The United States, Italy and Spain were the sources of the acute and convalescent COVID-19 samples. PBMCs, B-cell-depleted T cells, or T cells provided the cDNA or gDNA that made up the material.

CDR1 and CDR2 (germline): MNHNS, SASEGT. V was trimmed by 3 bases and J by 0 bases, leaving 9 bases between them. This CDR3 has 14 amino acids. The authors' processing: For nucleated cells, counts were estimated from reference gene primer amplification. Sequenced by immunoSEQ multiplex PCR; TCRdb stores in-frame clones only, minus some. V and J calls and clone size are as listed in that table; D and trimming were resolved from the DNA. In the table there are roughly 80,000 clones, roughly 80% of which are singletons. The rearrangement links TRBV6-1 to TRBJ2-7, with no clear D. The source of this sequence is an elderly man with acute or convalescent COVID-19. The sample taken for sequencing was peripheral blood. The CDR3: CASSEVWSSYEQYF. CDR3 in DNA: TGTGCCAGCAGTGAGGTGTGGAGCTCCTACGAGCAGTACTTC.